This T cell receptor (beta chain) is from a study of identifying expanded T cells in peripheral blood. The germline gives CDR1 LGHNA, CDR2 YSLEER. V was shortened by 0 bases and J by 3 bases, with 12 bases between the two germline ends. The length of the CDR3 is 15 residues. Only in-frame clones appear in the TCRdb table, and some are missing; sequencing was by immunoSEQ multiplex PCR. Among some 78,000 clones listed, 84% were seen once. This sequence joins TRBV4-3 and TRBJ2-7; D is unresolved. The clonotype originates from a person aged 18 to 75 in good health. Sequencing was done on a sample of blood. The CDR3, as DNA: TGCGCCAGCAGCCAAGATCTGCAGATAGTCTACGAGCAGTACTTC. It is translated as CASSQDLQIVYEQYF.